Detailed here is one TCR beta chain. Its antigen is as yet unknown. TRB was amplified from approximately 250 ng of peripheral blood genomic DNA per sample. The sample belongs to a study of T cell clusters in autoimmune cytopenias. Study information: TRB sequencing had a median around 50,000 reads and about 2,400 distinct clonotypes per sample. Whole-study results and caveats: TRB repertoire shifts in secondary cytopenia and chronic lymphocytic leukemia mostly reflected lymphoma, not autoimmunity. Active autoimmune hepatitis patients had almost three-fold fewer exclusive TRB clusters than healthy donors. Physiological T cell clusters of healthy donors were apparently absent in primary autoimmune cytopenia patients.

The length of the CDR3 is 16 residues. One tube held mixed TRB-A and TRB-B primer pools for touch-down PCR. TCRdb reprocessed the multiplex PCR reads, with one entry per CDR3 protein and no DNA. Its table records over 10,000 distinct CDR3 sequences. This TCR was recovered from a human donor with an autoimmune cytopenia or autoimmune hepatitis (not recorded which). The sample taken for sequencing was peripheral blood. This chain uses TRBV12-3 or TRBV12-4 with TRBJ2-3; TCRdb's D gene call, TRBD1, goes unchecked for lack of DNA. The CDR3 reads CASRSTGRKSTDTQYF.